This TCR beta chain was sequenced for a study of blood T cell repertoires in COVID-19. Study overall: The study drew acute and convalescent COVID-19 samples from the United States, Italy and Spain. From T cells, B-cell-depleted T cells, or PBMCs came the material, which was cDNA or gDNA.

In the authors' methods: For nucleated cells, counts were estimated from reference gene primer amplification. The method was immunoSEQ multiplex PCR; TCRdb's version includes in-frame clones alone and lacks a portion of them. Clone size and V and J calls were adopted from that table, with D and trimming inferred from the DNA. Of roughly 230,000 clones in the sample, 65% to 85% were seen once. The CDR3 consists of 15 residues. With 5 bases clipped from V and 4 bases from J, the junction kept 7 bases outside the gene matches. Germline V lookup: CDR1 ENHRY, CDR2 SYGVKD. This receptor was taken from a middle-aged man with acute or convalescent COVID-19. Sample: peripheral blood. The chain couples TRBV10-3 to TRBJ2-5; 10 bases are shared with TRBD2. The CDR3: CAISIRTSGGETQYF. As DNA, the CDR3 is TGTGCCATCAGTATACGGACTAGCGGAGGAGAGACCCAGTACTTC.